Listed below are T cell receptor beta chains from one sample, sequenced in a study of human T cells and chemical hapten exposure. TCRdb itself ran the RACE reads through MiXCR, one entry per CDR3 protein. This table holds around 350,000 distinct CDR3 sequences, over 5% found once. The sample in question was whole blood, obtained in connection with sensitization to the hapten diphenylcyclopropenone (DPC). The receptors were sampled from a woman between 18 and 30 years old with alopecia areata. Some clones in this sample may be carry-over from other donors' samples. The CDR3 runs from the conserved cysteine through the conserved F or W. Each record gives: V gene, D gene, clone size, J gene, CDR3 protein, CDR3 DNA. A D gene is named only where the DNA matches it firmly. Rows give clone size only sometimes, using once, few, many, or a class for an expanded clone.

TRBV7-3,.,many,TRBJ1-1,CASSRSGENTEAFF,TGTGCCAGCAGCCGATCAGGGGAGAACACTGAAGCTTTCTTT
TRBV12-3/TRBV12-4,.,few,TRBJ1-5,CASSLVGRGQPQHF,TGTGCCAGCAGTTTAGTCGGTCGGGGTCAGCCCCAGCATTTT
TRBV9,TRBD1,.,TRBJ1-5,CASSNQGGNQPQHF,TGTGCCAGCAGCAATCAGGGGGGCAATCAGCCCCAGCATTTT
TRBV11-1,TRBD1,few,TRBJ1-1,CASSLDGDRALNTEAFF,TGTGCCAGCAGCTTAGATGGGGACAGGGCGTTGAACACTGAAGCTTTCTTT
TRBV7-9,.,.,TRBJ1-4,CASSLSSRIGEKLFF,TGTGCCAGCAGCTTATCCTCCAGGATAGGTGAAAAACTGTTTTTT
TRBV20-1,.,few,TRBJ1-5,CSARQTLDRDNQPQHF,TGCAGTGCTAGACAGACTTTAGACAGAGACAATCAGCCCCAGCATTTT
TRBV7-9,TRBD1,few,TRBJ2-3,CASSSQTGGEIGTDTQYF,TGTGCCAGCAGCTCTCAGACAGGGGGCGAAATAGGAACAGATACGCAGTATTTT
TRBV7-3,.,.,TRBJ1-1,CASSLIQGEAFF,TGTGCCAGCAGCTTAATTCAGGGTGAAGCTTTCTTT
TRBV3-1,.,few,TRBJ2-7,CASSQDPGREAF,TGTGCCAGCAGCCAAGATCCTGGCAGGGAAGCCTTC
TRBV11-2,.,many,TRBJ2-3,CASSPRAPRQIRTSSDTQYF,TGTGCCAGCAGCCCGAGGGCCCCTAGACAGATCAGGACTTCCTCGGATACGCAGTATTTT
TRBV11-1,.,.,TRBJ1-1,CASSFIGNTEAFF,TGTGCCAGCAGCTTCATAGGGAACACTGAAGCTTTCTTT
TRBV6-1,TRBD2,.,TRBJ2-7,CASSGPLFGGSYEQYF,TGTGCCAGCAGTGGACCCCTTTTCGGGGGGTCCTACGAGCAGTACTTC
TRBV2,.,few,TRBJ1-2,CASRGGSGLYGYTF,TGTGCCAGCAGGGGGGGGAGTGGGCTCTATGGCTACACCTTC
TRBV7-2,TRBD2,many,TRBJ2-1,CASSPRGLRLANNEQFF,TGTGCCAGCAGCCCGCGTGGTTTGAGACTAGCGAATAATGAGCAGTTCTTC
TRBV12-3/TRBV12-4,.,few,TRBJ2-5,CASSFDGRETQYF,TGTGCCAGCAGTTTTGATGGAAGAGAGACCCAGTACTTC
TRBV6-5,.,.,TRBJ1-2,CASTSRRFYGYTF,TGTGCCAGCACCTCCAGGCGGTTCTATGGCTACACCTTC
TRBV6-2/TRBV6-3,.,.,TRBJ2-4,CASSLIADLNIQYF,TGTGCCAGCAGCCTTATAGCGGATCTAAACATTCAGTACTTC
TRBV6-2/TRBV6-3,.,few,TRBJ2-4,CASSMTTLAKNIQYF,TGTGCCAGCAGTATGACCACACTAGCCAAAAACATTCAGTACTTC
TRBV18,.,few,TRBJ1-2,CASSPQEGNYGYTF,TGTGCCAGCTCACCACAGGAGGGAAACTATGGCTACACCTTC
TRBV6-1,.,many,TRBJ2-5,CASTQRTSETQYF,TGTGCCAGCACCCAACGGACTTCAGAGACCCAGTACTTC
TRBV7-9,.,.,TRBJ2-3,CASSAIRGATDTQYF,TGTGCCAGCAGCGCCATCCGGGGAGCCACAGATACGCAGTATTTT
TRBV7-9,.,many,TRBJ1-5,CASSLRGDQPQHF,TGTGCCAGCAGTCTCAGAGGGGATCAGCCCCAGCATTTT
TRBV5-6,TRBD1,many,TRBJ1-1,CASSLQGQGRTEAFF,TGTGCCAGCAGCTTGCAGGGACAGGGGAGGACTGAAGCTTTCTTT
TRBV6-2/TRBV6-3,.,many,TRBJ2-3,CASRWTSTDTQYF,TGTGCCAGTCGCTGGACAAGCACAGATACGCAGTATTTT
TRBV28,TRBD2,many,TRBJ2-1,CASSPSSGGRDEQFF,TGTGCCAGCAGCCCCAGTAGCGGGGGGCGCGATGAGCAGTTCTTC
TRBV5-1,.,few,TRBJ1-1,CASSLRAGWTEAFF,TGCGCCAGCAGCTTGAGGGCAGGGTGGACTGAAGCTTTCTTT